Listed here are 10 T cell receptor beta chains from one sample, sequenced in a study of post-analysis software for immune sequencing data. Whole-study findings and limits: Higher frequency in patients than in controls was seen for several TRBV segments, with TRBV5-6, TRBV5-1 and TRBV20-1 among them.

Sequencing libraries made from TCR beta cDNA carried unique molecular identifiers. TCRdb used MiXCR to reprocess the PCR reads, holding one entry per CDR3 protein. Counted here are 650,000 to 850,000 distinct CDR3 sequences, about 53% occurring once; the ten biggest clones make up roughly 4.4%. Antigen specificity for these receptors is unknown. The sample taken for sequencing was blood. These TCRs come from a girl aged 5-17 years with multiple sclerosis.

The V and J genes are TRBV12-3 or TRBV12-4 and TRBJ1-2; the D is unclear. The CDR3 has 12 residues. The V gene lost 8 bases and the J gene lost 7 bases, with 14 bases spanning the gap. CDR3 protein: CASGKGGSGYTF. CDR3 bases: TGTGCCAGCGGAAAGGGCGGGAGTGGCTACACCTTC.

This clonotype has just a few counts. This chain links TRBV20-1 with TRBJ2-4; 11 bases are a match to TRBD2. Germline V gene data show CDR1 as DFQATT and CDR2 as SNEGSKA (reference sequence). With V trimmed by 6 bases and J by 0 bases, 1 base remained unmatched. This CDR3 is built from 14 residues. The CDR3 here is CSAGTSGAKNIQYF. CDR3 in DNA: TGCAGTGCCGGGACTAGCGGAGCCAAAAACATTCAGTACTTC.

The rearrangement uses TRBV18 and TRBJ2-3; TRBD2 matches at 9 bases. The CDR3 extends over 18 amino acids. The ends lost 1 base at V and 1 base at J; junction bases unmatched: 9. From germline, CDR1 is KGHSH and CDR2 LQKENI. For the CDR3, the DNA is TGTGCCAGCTCACCACTGGCGGGAGGGCCAGGTCGCACAGATACGCAGTATTTT. This codes for CASSPLAGGPGRTDTQYF.

In this sample, this clonotype turned up a few times. The chain employs TRBV29-1 and TRBJ1-6; D perhaps matches TRBD1 (6 bases). The CDR3 contains 18 residues. Trimming left V 2 bases short and J 0 bases short, with 17 bases between. Germline CDR1 reads SQVTM; CDR2 reads ANQGSEA. CDR3: CSVESSGGLSSYNSPLHF. The DNA of the CDR3 is TGCAGCGTTGAATCCTCTGGGGGCCTTAGCTCCTATAATTCACCCCTCCACTTT. The full variable domain, in which reference TRBV29-1 and TRBJ1-6 provide the parts outside the CDR3, is SAVISQKPSRDICQRGTSLTIQCQVDSQVTMMFWYRQQPGQSLTLIATANQGSEATYESGFVIDKFPISRPNLTFSTLTVSNMSPEDSSIYLCSVESSGGLSSYNSPLHFGNGTRLTVT.

The chain couples TRBV5-1 to TRBJ2-1, with TRBD1 matching over 7 bases. The V and J ends lost 4 bases and 6 bases, in that order; junction bases with no gene match: 7. The CDR3 covers 14 residues. The V gene's germline CDR1 is SGHRS and CDR2 YFSETQ. CDR3 nucleotides: TGCGCCAGCAGCCCTGCGCGACAGGGCAATGAGCAGTTCTTC. Amino acid sequence: CASSPARQGNEQFF.

The rearrangement links TRBV20-1 to TRBJ2-1; D may be TRBD1 or TRBD2 (5 bases each). Looked up from germline, CDR1 is DFQATT and CDR2 is SNEGSKA (reference sequence). The CDR3 extends over 13 amino acids. CDR3 region: CSSGTATYNEQFF. The DNA for the CDR3 is TGCAGCTCCGGGACCGCAACCTACAATGAGCAGTTCTTC.

Here the CDR3 reads CASTYLSEGGGYEQYF. The CDR3 DNA reads as TGTGCCAGCACCTATTTGAGTGAAGGGGGAGGCTACGAGCAGTACTTC. J is TRBJ2-7 and V is TRBV6-6; TRBD1 or TRBD2 may be the D gene (6 bases each). The ends were cut back, 7 bases at V and 3 bases at J, with 22 bases in the middle. The CDR3 runs 16 residues. Germline values: CDR1 MNHNY, CDR2 SVGAGI (reference sequence).

This chain connects TRBV20-1 to TRBJ1-2, with D perhaps matching TRBD1 (5 bases). Per germline, CDR1 DFQATT and CDR2 SNEGSKA (reference sequence). The CDR3 sequence is 12 residues long. Trimming shortened V by 6 bases and J by 2 bases, and 10 bases separated the two germline ends. This chain's CDR3 is CSAPHRNYGYTF. As DNA, the CDR3 is TGCAGTGCCCCCCACAGGAACTATGGCTACACCTTC.

The chain carries TRBV7-3 and TRBJ2-5; a possible D gene is TRBD2 (5 bases). Germline V CDR1 and CDR2: SGHTA, FQGTGA. V dropped 8 bases and J dropped 2 bases, with 12 bases sitting between them. The CDR3 spans 13 residues. CDR3 sequence reads: CASAASRQETQYF. CDR3 bases: TGTGCCAGCGCCGCTAGCAGACAAGAGACCCAGTACTTC.

The chain links TRBV29-1 to TRBJ2-1; D uncertain. Trimming left V 5 bases short and J 2 bases short, with 13 bases between. This CDR3 has 14 residues. The V gene's germline CDR1 is SQVTM and CDR2 ANQGSEA. The CDR3 sequence: CSVSPQTPYNEQFF. Written as DNA, the CDR3 is TGCAGCGTTTCCCCACAAACCCCCTACAATGAGCAGTTCTTC.